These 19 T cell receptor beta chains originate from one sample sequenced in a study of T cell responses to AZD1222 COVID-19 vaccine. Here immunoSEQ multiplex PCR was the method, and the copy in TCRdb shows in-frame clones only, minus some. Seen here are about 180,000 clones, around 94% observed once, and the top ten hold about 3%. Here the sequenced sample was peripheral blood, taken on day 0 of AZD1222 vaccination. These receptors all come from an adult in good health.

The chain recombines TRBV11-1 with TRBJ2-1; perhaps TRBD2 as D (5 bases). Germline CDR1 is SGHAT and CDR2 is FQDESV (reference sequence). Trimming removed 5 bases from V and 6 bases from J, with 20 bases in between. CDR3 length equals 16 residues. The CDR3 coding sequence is TGTGCCAGCAGCCCCCGGACTCAGTGGGTGAGCAATGAGCAGTTCTTC. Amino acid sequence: CASSPRTQWVSNEQFF.

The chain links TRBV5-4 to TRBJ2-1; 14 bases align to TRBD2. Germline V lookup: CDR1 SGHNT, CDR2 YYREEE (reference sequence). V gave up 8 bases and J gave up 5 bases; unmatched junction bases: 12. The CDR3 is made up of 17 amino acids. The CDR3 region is CASNTGTSGSLHNEQFF. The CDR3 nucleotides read TGTGCCAGTAATACCGGGACTAGCGGGAGTCTCCACAATGAGCAGTTCTTC.

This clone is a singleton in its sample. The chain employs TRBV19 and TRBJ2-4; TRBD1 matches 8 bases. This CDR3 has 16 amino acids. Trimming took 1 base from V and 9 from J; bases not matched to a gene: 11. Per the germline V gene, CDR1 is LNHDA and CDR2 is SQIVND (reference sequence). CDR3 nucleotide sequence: TGTGCCAGTAGTATAGCTAGGACAGGGAAACGAGGCATTCAGTACTTC. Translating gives CASSIARTGKRGIQYF.

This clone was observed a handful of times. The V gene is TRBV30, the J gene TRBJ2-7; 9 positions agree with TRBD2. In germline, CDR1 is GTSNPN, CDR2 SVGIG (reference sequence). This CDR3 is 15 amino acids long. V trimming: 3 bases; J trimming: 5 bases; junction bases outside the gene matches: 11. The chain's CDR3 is CAWRRIRLAGHEQYF. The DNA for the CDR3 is TGTGCCTGGAGGAGAATCCGGCTAGCGGGGCACGAGCAGTACTTC.

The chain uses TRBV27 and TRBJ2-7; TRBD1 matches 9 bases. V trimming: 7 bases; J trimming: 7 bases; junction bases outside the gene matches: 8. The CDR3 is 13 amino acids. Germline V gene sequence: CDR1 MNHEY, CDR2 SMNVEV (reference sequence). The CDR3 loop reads CASTFGTGREQYF. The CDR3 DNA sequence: TGTGCCAGCACCTTCGGGACAGGGAGGGAGCAGTACTTC.

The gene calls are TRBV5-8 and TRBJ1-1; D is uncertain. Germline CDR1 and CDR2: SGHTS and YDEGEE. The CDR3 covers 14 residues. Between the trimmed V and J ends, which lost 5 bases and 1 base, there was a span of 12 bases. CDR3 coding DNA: TGTGCCAGCAGAATCGGAGACACGAACACTGAAGCTTTCTTT. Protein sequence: CASRIGDTNTEAFF.

The CDR3 region has the DNA TGTGCCAGTAAAGGGTCGGGCAATCAGCCCCAGCATTTT. The encoded protein is CASKGSGNQPQHF. The chain combines TRBV19 with TRBJ1-5; D not certain. The CDR3 runs 13 residues. V lost 7 bases to trimming and J lost 2 bases, with 9 bases between them. Germline CDR1 LNHDA, CDR2 SQIVND (reference sequence).

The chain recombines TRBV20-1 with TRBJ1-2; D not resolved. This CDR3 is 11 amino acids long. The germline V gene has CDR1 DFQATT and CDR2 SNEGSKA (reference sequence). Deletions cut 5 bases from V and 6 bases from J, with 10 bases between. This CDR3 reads CSAEVRDGYTF. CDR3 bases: TGCAGTGCTGAAGTCCGGGATGGCTACACCTTC.

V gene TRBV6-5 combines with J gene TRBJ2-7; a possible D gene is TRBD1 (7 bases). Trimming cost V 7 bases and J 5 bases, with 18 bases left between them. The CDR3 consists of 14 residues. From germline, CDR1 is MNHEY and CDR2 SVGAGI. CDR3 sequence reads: CASTPRQGLDEQYF. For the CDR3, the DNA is TGTGCCAGCACCCCCCGACAGGGACTCGACGAGCAGTACTTC.

The CDR3 region is CASSLGEGLNTEAFF. The CDR3 DNA reads as TGTGCCAGCAGCTTAGGGGAGGGCTTGAACACTGAAGCTTTCTTT. This chain joins TRBV7-9 and TRBJ1-1, with D unclear. This CDR3 has 15 amino acids. The ends were cut back, 1 base at V and 0 bases at J, with 9 bases in the middle. Germline CDR1 reads SEHNR; CDR2 reads FQNEAQ (reference sequence).

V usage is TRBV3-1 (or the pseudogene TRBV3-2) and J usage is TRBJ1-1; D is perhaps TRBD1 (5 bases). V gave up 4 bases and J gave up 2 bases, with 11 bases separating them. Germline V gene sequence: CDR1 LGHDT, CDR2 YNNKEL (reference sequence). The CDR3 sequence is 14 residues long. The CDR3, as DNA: TGTGCCAGCAGCCGCCCGACAGCTAACACTGAAGCTTTCTTT. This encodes CASSRPTANTEAFF.

The CDR3 protein is CAWSTTGSYEQYF. CDR3 DNA sequence: TGTGCCTGGAGTACAACAGGGTCCTACGAGCAGTACTTC. The chain is built from TRBV30 and TRBJ2-7; tentatively, D is TRBD1 (6 bases). CDR1 and CDR2 (germline): GTSNPN, SVGIG (reference sequence). The CDR3 runs to 13 residues. The V end was cut by 2 bases, the J end by 1 base, with 9 bases between.

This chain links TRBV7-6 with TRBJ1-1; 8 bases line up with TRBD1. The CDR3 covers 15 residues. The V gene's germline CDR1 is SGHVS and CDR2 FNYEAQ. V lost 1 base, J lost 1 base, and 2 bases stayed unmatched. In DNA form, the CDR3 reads TGTGCCAGCAGCTTAGTGGGACAGGAGAACACTGAAGCTTTCTTT. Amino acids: CASSLVGQENTEAFF.

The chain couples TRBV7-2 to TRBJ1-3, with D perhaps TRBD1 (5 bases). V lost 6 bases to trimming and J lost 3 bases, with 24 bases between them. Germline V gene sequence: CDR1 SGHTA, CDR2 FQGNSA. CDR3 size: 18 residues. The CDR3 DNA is TGTGCCAGCAGGCAACCTGCTCGGACAAACCCAAGTGGAAACACCATATATTTT. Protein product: CASRQPARTNPSGNTIYF. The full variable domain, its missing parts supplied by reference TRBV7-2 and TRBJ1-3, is GAGVSQSPSNKVTEKGKDVELRCDPISGHTALYWYRQSLGQGLEFLIYFQGNSAPDKSGLPSDRFSAERTGGSVSTLTIQRTQQEDSAVYLCASRQPARTNPSGNTIYFGEGSWLTVV.

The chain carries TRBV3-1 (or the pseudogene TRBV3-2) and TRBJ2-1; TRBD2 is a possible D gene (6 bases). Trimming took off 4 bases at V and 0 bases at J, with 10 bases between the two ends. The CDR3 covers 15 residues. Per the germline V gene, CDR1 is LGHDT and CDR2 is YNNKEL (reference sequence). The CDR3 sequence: CASSRSGASYNEQFF. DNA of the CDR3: TGTGCCAGCAGCCGTAGCGGAGCCTCCTACAATGAGCAGTTCTTC.

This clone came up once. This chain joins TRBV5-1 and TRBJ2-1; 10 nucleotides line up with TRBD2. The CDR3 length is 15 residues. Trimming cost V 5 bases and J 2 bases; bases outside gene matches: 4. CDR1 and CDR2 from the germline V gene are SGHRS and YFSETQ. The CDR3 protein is CASRPLAGTYNEQFF. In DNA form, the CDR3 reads TGCGCCAGCAGGCCACTAGCGGGGACCTACAATGAGCAGTTCTTC.

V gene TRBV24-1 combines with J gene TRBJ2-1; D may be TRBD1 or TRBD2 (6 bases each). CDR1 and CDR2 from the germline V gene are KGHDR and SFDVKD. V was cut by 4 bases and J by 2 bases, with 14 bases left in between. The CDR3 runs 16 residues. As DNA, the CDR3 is TGTGCCACCAGTGACTCTAGGGGGGAGGCCTACAATGAGCAGTTCTTC. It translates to CATSDSRGEAYNEQFF.

The CDR3 reads CASSLAGAPGYTF. CDR3 sequence (DNA): TGTGCCAGCAGCTTGGCCGGGGCGCCTGGCTACACCTTC. The rearrangement joins TRBV5-6 to TRBJ1-2, with D tentatively TRBD1 (5 bases). Germline values: CDR1 SGHDT, CDR2 YYEEEE. This CDR3 is 13 amino acids long. Trimming left V 0 bases short and J 7 bases short, with 10 bases between.

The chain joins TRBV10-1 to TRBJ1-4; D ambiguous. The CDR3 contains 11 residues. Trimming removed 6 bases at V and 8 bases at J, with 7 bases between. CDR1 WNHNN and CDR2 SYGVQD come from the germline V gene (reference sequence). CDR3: CASRLREKLFF. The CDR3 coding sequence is TGCGCCAGCAGACTGAGGGAAAAACTGTTTTTT.